This is a list of T cell receptor beta chains from one sample in a study of graft-versus-host responses after intestinal transplantation. The antigens these receptors bind are not known. TCRdb's copy holds only in-frame clones and misses some; the assay was immunoSEQ multiplex PCR. This repertoire shows 90,000 to 120,000 clones, approximately 86% found once; its top ten account for about 0.73%. This sample comprised unstimulated CD4+ T cells sorted from spleen or lymph node cells, obtained before transplant. These receptors were obtained from a human donor who was the organ donor for an intestinal transplant. The CDR3 runs from the conserved cysteine through the conserved F or W. A D gene is named only where the DNA matches it firmly. Size tells how often a clone was seen (once, few, many) or the class of an expanded clone, and some rows leave it out.

>TRBV4-1|TRBD2|TRBJ2-5|-
CASSQGSSLAGVGETQYF
TGCGCCAGCAGCCAAGGAAGTTCACTAGCGGGGGTAGGGGAGACCCAGTACTTC
>TRBV7-3|TRBD1|TRBJ2-3|few
CASSPGQADTQYF
TGTGCCAGCAGCCCCGGACAGGCAGATACGCAGTATTTT
>TRBV5-4|TRBD2|TRBJ2-1|-
CASSLGGTSATGEQFF
TGTGCCAGCAGCTTGGGAGGGACTAGCGCGACGGGTGAGCAGTTCTTC
>TRBV6-1|-|TRBJ1-5|-
CASSEGRGVGPQHF
TGTGCCAGCAGTGAAGGGCGAGGGGTAGGGCCCCAGCATTTT
>TRBV11-2|TRBD1|TRBJ1-2|-
CASSLRTGGYTF
TGTGCCAGCAGCTTAAGGACAGGGGGCTACACCTTC
>TRBV18|-|TRBJ1-2|-
CASSLRTDLPVGYTF
TGTGCCAGCTCACTCAGGACGGACCTGCCGGTTGGCTACACCTTC
>TRBV14|TRBD1|TRBJ1-3|-
CASSPRTGGGNTIYF
TGTGCCAGCAGCCCCCGGACAGGGGGAGGAAACACCATATATTTT
>TRBV20-1|-|TRBJ1-2|-
CSALGVPGYTF
TGCAGTGCTCTCGGGGTCCCGGGCTACACCTTC
>TRBV6-5|-|TRBJ2-7|-
CASRSPPYEQYF
TGTGCCAGCAGATCTCCCCCCTACGAGCAGTACTTC
>TRBV29-1|TRBD1|TRBJ1-2|-
CSVAAGTGKSYTF
TGCAGCGTTGCTGCCGGGACAGGGAAGAGCTACACCTTC
>TRBV6-1|TRBD1|TRBJ2-7|-
CASSALGTGTYEQYF
TGTGCCAGCAGTGCTCTTGGGACAGGGACCTACGAGCAGTACTTC